The following is a T cell receptor (beta chain) sequence with its context. Its antigen remains undetermined. No qualities accompany the bases; no much larger clone lies one base away. Sample treatment or condition, as interpreted from the label and publication: preoperative locoregional IRX-2 cytokine immunotherapy. The samples were obtained from a phase Ib study that tested preoperative, locoregional IRX-2 cytokine immunotherapy meant to prime immune responses. The donors were early-stage breast cancer patients who were given IRX-2 prior to surgery. The record originates from a study of preoperative IRX-2 immunotherapy in early breast cancer (dated by TCRdb to the late 2010s). Receptors were amplified or captured by the immunoSEQ multiplex PCR assay. This is the immuneACCESS table as TCRdb keeps it, with only in-frame sequences that have V and J called. A part of the clones is gone; compared with another copy, unresolved V genes explain less than half, and the rest is unexplained. For this sample the table gives some 19,000 clones, of which over 80% were detected only once. Approximately 1% of the sample is taken by the ten largest.

Reading from cysteine to phenylalanine, the CDR3 counts 16 amino acids. Here the CDR3 DNA is all that survives: 48 bases in frame from base 1. V loses 4 bases at its end and J loses 3 bases; junction bases beyond the gene matches: 10. From a lookup of the germline V gene, CDR1 and CDR2 are SGDLS and YYNGEE. The sequenced sample was lymph node tissue, obtained after IRX-2 immunotherapy. The chain is made from TRBV9 and TRBJ2-1, with 7 bases in between that match TRBD2. This receptor was taken from a human donor with breast cancer. The nucleotides are TGTGCCAGCAGCACACGGGGGGTAGCGGGCTACAATGAGCAGTTCTTC. Translated, this gives CASSTRGVAGYNEQFF.